The clone carrying this TCR beta chain was seen repeatedly, ten times or more. The data derive from a study of neurological immune-mediated disorders. V trimming: 4 bases; J trimming: 4 bases; junction bases outside the gene matches: 8. This CDR3 is built from 17 residues. Germline V gene lookup returns CDR1 MDHEN and CDR2 SYDVKM. TCRdb redid the calling of the 5' RACE reads with MiXCR, one entry per CDR3 protein. The sample contains roughly 45,000 distinct CDR3 sequences, approximately 13% of which appear only once. Regarding time point: longitudinal time-point 3. Volunteers at a blood bank in Maryland, USA, were the healthy controls. Where libraries were unsorted, they were derived from 2 million PBMCs stored at -80 degrees C.

Sequencing input: PBMCs. The V and J genes are TRBV28 and TRBJ2-3; TRBD2 agrees at 13 bases. This TCR derives from a man aged 30-40 years in good health. CDR3 sequence (DNA): TGTGCCAGCAGTTCCCACGGACTAGCGGGAGTCGCAGATACGCAGTATTTT. Translating gives CASSSHGLAGVADTQYF.